Following are 5 T cell receptor beta chains from one sample sequenced in a study of blood T cell repertoires in COVID-19. Here immunoSEQ multiplex PCR was the method, and the copy in TCRdb shows in-frame clones only, minus some. The table lists some 200,000 clones, about 79% of them singletons. Material: PBMCs or T cells enriched from blood (not recorded which). The receptors derive from a middle-aged woman with acute COVID-19.

V is TRBV18 and J is TRBJ1-4; D possibly corresponds to TRBD1 (6 bases). Germline V gene lookup returns CDR1 KGHSH and CDR2 LQKENI. The V and J ends lost 1 base and 5 bases respectively, with 20 bases between them. The CDR3 is made up of 18 amino acids. CDR3 DNA: TGTGCCAGCTCACCACGGCCTCCTGCGGGGGCGGAGAATGAAAAACTGTTTTTT. This gives the protein CASSPRPPAGAENEKLFF. Variable domain in full (rest from reference TRBV18 and TRBJ1-4): NAGVMQNPRHLVRRRGQEARLRCSPMKGHSHVYWYRQLPEEGLKFMVYLQKENIIDESGMPKERFSAEFPKEGPSILRIQQVVRGDSAAYFCASSPRPPAGAENEKLFFGSGTQLSVL.

The chain couples TRBV6-1 to TRBJ1-5; a weak D match, TRBD1 (6 bases). V gave up 4 bases and J gave up 3 bases, with 19 bases separating them. This CDR3 comprises 17 residues. The germline CDR1 and CDR2 sequences are MNHNS and SASEGT. CDR3 coding DNA: TGTGCCAGCAGTGCGCCCACTGGAACAGGGTTCAATCAGCCCCAGCATTTT. It encodes CASSAPTGTGFNQPQHF.

This chain links TRBV3-1 (or the pseudogene TRBV3-2) with TRBJ2-7; D remains unclear. CDR3 length: 18 amino acids. Germline loops: CDR1 LGHDT, CDR2 YNNKEL (reference sequence). V lost 0 bases, J lost 3 bases, and 21 bases lay in between. CDR3 amino acids: CASSQDSVEKSSYYEQYF. CDR3 in DNA: TGTGCCAGCAGCCAAGACTCGGTAGAGAAATCTTCGTACTACGAGCAGTACTTC.

This clone is a singleton in its sample. The CDR3, as DNA: TGTGCCAGCAGCTTACGAGGGGGCACTGAAGCTTTCTTT. Protein: CASSLRGGTEAFF. This chain connects TRBV7-9 to TRBJ1-1, with D perhaps TRBD1 (6 bases). CDR1 and CDR2 from the germline V gene are SEHNR and FQNEAQ (reference sequence). The CDR3 extends over 13 amino acids. V was cut by 2 bases and J by 4 bases, with 8 bases left in between.

This sequence joins TRBV18 and TRBJ1-3, with D unresolved. The V end lost 5 bases, the J end lost 4 bases, and 12 bases lay between the germline ends. The CDR3 sequence is 14 residues long. Germline CDR1 and CDR2: KGHSH and LQKENI. Here the CDR3 reads CASSTVSVGNTIYF. In nucleotides, the CDR3 is TGTGCCAGCTCAACGGTCTCGGTGGGAAACACCATATATTTT. The full variable domain, its missing parts supplied by reference TRBV18 and TRBJ1-3, is NAGVMQNPRHLVRRRGQEARLRCSPMKGHSHVYWYRQLPEEGLKFMVYLQKENIIDESGMPKERFSAEFPKEGPSILRIQQVVRGDSAAYFCASSTVSVGNTIYFGEGSWLTVV.